This paragraph reports one TCR beta chain. Its antigen is undetermined. With 60 Vbeta and 13 Jbeta primers, the PCR was carried out. The method was immunoSEQ multiplex PCR; TCRdb's version includes in-frame clones alone and lacks a portion of them. This sample contains some 40,000 clones. The data originate from a study of cytomegalovirus exposure and HLA in healthy donors. For the study at large: As released early, the data held around 80 million unique TCRs from HLA-typed donors. Whole-study results and caveats: On later analysis, the bulk of CMV-associated TCR beta chains appeared to be HLA-restricted.

The CDR3 length is 16 residues. Trimming cost V 0 bases and J 1 base; bases outside gene matches: 4. Germline CDR1 reads SGDLS; CDR2 reads YYNGEE. The specimen was PBMCs. The chain is built from TRBV9 and TRBJ1-3; 7 bases align to TRBD1. The receptor was derived from a male donor in good health and CMV-seronegative. The CDR3 nucleotides are TGTGCCAGCAGCGTAGATCCAGGGGGATCTGGAAACACCATATATTTT. Protein sequence: CASSVDPGGSGNTIYF.